The 24 T cell receptor beta chains below come from one sample, sequenced in a study of T cells in women clearing cervical HPV infection. Clones were read by immunoSEQ multiplex PCR, and TCRdb kept only the in-frame ones, dropping some. Seen in this sample are approximately 41,000 clones; the ten most common clones hold 6.5% to 8.5%. The sample was blood buffy coat. The source is a woman aged 18 to 75 with a cervical HPV16 infection that either progressed to CIN3+ or cleared (not recorded which).

Comment on this clone: The CDR3 goes on 3 residues after the read ends, and that part is filled in from the germline J gene. V is TRBV5-1 and J is TRBJ2-7, with 7 bases matching TRBD2. Germline CDR1 and CDR2: SGHRS and YFSETQ. The CDR3 has 12 amino acids. V shed 4 bases, J shed 2 bases, and the junction held 0 bases outside the gene matches. CDR3: CASSRGAYEQYF. CDR3 DNA (partial): TGCGCCAGCAGCCGGGGGGCCTACGAG.

CDR3 protein: CSARTGKNNEKLFF. The covered CDR3 bases are TGCAGTGCCCGGACAGGGAAGAATAATGAAAAA. The V call is TRBV20-1, the J call TRBJ1-4; 8 nucleotides agree with TRBD1. The sequence runs out 3 residues before the end of the CDR3; the remainder is reconstructed from the germline J gene. Germline-derived CDR1 and CDR2 are DFQATT and SNEGSKA (reference sequence). CDR3 length: 14 amino acids. The junction had 7 bases not matched to a gene; V was cut back by 6 bases and J by 4 bases.

Remarks on this clone: From the germline J gene comes the end of the CDR3, since the read stops 3 residues before it. The V and J genes are TRBV19 and TRBJ1-2; 9 bases map to TRBD1. This CDR3 is 12 amino acids long. CDR1 and CDR2 (germline): LNHDA, SQIVND (reference sequence). This CDR3 is CASSKDRGGYTF. The DNA read from the CDR3 is TGTGCCAGTAGTAAGGACAGGGGCGGC.

Turning to this clone: The CDR3 is cut off 3 residues early in the read; its end comes from the germline J gene. This chain links TRBV28 with TRBJ2-5; 10 bases are shared with TRBD2. Trimming cost V 8 bases and J 2 bases; bases outside gene matches: 5. Germline V lookup: CDR1 MDHEN, CDR2 SYDVKM. The CDR3 length is 14 residues. Incomplete CDR3 DNA: TGTGCCAGCGTAGCGGGAGGACCTCAAGAGACC. It yields the protein CASVAGGPQET. The whole CDR3 region reads CASVAGGPQETQYF.

With regard to this clone: The read comes to an end 3 residues before the CDR3 does, leaving the germline J gene to fill in the end. The chain has TRBV19 and TRBJ2-6, with 10 bases fitting TRBD1. J gave up 1 base and V 2 bases, and 5 bases lay outside the gene matches. The CDR3 is 18 amino acids. The germline CDR1 and CDR2 sequences are LNHDA and SQIVND (reference sequence). CDR3 amino acids: CASSISGTGVSGANVLTF. CDR3 DNA (partial): TGTGCCAGTAGTATAAGTGGGACAGGGGTGTCTGGGGCCAACGTC. Complete variable domain (other parts from reference TRBV19 and TRBJ2-6): DGGITQSPKYLFRKEGQNVTLSCEQNLNHDAMYWYRQDPGQGLRLIYYSQIVNDFQKGDIAEGYSVSREKKESFPLTVTSAQKNPTAFYLCASSISGTGVSGANVLTFGAGSRLTVL.

A word on this clone: The read halts 3 residues ahead of the CDR3 end, with the missing end drawn from the germline J gene. The gene calls are TRBV2 and TRBJ2-7; D assignment may be TRBD1 or TRBD2 (6 bases each). CDR1 and CDR2 from the germline V gene are SNHLY and FYNNEI. The CDR3 runs to 13 residues. Trimming took off 7 bases at V and 3 bases at J, with 13 bases between the two ends. The CDR3 is CASKQGGFYEQYF. Partial CDR3 DNA: TGTGCCAGCAAACAGGGAGGTTTCTACGAG.

Points on this clone: The read is 3 residues too short to cover the CDR3 end, so that end is filled in from the germline J gene. V is TRBV7-9 and J is TRBJ2-1; 11 bases match TRBD2. Germline V gives CDR1 SEHNR, CDR2 FQNEAQ (reference sequence). Losses at the gene ends were 1 base for V and 5 bases for J; bases not matched to a gene: 1. The CDR3 is made up of 15 amino acids. The CDR3 loop reads CASSLGLAGNNEQFF. The sequenced CDR3 bases are TGTGCCAGCAGCTTAGGACTAGCGGGGAACAATGAG.

Comments on this clone: The read halts 3 residues ahead of the CDR3 end, with the missing end drawn from the germline J gene. This rearrangement joins TRBV30 to TRBJ2-5; 14 bases align to TRBD2. V was pared by 3 bases and J by 5 bases, with 11 bases of the junction left unmatched. CDR3 length equals 17 residues. The germline V gene encodes CDR1 GTSNPN and CDR2 SVGIG (reference sequence). This CDR3 reads CAWSATLTSGGAETQYF. The part of the CDR3 DNA that was read is TGTGCCTGGAGCGCAACCCTGACTAGCGGGGGGGCTGAGACC.

Worth noting for this clone: The CDR3 end falls 3 residues outside the read, so it is completed with the germline J gene. The V gene is TRBV29-1, the J gene TRBJ2-5, with 8 bases that match TRBD1. The J segment lost 5 bases and the V segment lost 0 bases, leaving 8 bases of the junction unmatched. The CDR3 loop spans 15 amino acids. Germline V gives CDR1 SQVTM, CDR2 ANQGSEA. The sequenced part of the CDR3 DNA is TGCAGCGTTGAAGAACCGGGACAGGCCCGGGAGACC. It is translated as CSVEEPGQARET. The whole CDR3 sequence reads CSVEEPGQARETQYF.

Of note for this clone: The read falls 3 residues short of the CDR3 end, and the missing part is taken from the germline J gene. The chain recombines TRBV19 with TRBJ2-7, with D tentatively TRBD2 (5 bases). V was pared by 5 bases and J by 3 bases, with 17 bases between. Germline values: CDR1 LNHDA, CDR2 SQIVND (reference sequence). This CDR3 is 15 amino acids long. The part of the CDR3 DNA that was read is TGTGCCAGTAGTCCCGGCTCGGACTCGGACTACGAG. Residues: CASSPGSDSDYE. From start to end, the CDR3 is CASSPGSDSDYEQYF.

Remarks on this clone: The CDR3 extends 3 residues past the end of the read, so its final part is completed from the germline J gene. This sequence joins TRBV6-1 and TRBJ1-1, with TRBD1 matching over 8 bases. From germline, CDR1 is MNHNS and CDR2 SASEGT. The CDR3 contains 13 residues. V shed 4 bases, J shed 7 bases, and the junction held 5 bases outside the gene matches. The sequenced CDR3 bases are TGTGCCAGCAGTGGAGGACAGGGCGGTGAA. Its translation is CASSGGQGGE. The whole CDR3 is CASSGGQGGEAFF.

Turning to this clone: Read coverage stops 3 residues before the CDR3 terminus; the germline J gene supplies the remainder. This rearrangement joins TRBV10-2 to TRBJ2-7; 8 bases line up with TRBD2. The CDR3 contains 14 residues. Germline V gene sequence: CDR1 WSHSY, CDR2 SAAADI. J gave up 3 bases and V 4 bases, and 5 bases lay outside the gene matches. The part of the CDR3 DNA that was read is TGCGCCAGCAGTGTTGGTAGCGGGGACTACGAG. Amino acid sequence: CASSVGSGDYE. The whole CDR3 reads CASSVGSGDYEQYF.

Of note for this clone: The read terminates 3 residues ahead of where the CDR3 ends, so the germline J gene completes it. This chain uses TRBV11-1 with TRBJ2-1, with 11 bases aligning to TRBD2. The trim removed 5 bases at V and 5 bases at J, leaving 5 bases unmatched. This CDR3 is built from 15 residues. Germline CDR1 reads SGHAT; CDR2 reads FQDESV (reference sequence). CDR3 DNA, as far as it was read: TGTGCCAGCAGCCGTGGGACTAGCGGTCACAATGAG. It translates to CASSRGTSGHNE. The whole CDR3 sequence reads CASSRGTSGHNEQFF.

A note on this clone: The read stops 3 residues short of the end of the CDR3; the missing end is completed from the germline J gene. This chain links TRBV20-1 with TRBJ2-7; 10 nucleotides agree with TRBD2. The CDR3 covers 18 residues. Germline CDR1 DFQATT, CDR2 SNEGSKA (reference sequence). The V and J ends lost 3 bases and 2 bases, in that order; junction bases with no gene match: 16. CDR3 protein: CSASDASGSVWGAYEQYF. Incomplete CDR3 DNA: TGCAGTGCTAGTGACGCTAGCGGGAGCGTATGGGGGGCCTACGAG.

With respect to this clone: The CDR3 end lies 3 residues beyond the end of the read and is filled in from the germline J gene. The rearrangement joins TRBV7-9 to TRBJ2-2; D is undetermined. V shed 1 base and J shed 7 bases, with 4 bases lying between them. This CDR3 has 12 amino acids. The germline V gene has CDR1 SEHNR and CDR2 FQNEAQ (reference sequence). The covered CDR3 bases are TGTGCCAGCAGCTTAGAGGGCGGGGAG. Translated, it gives CASSLEGGE. The entire CDR3 sequence reads CASSLEGGELFF. The variable domain in full, completed from reference TRBV7-9 and TRBJ2-2, reads DTGVSQNPRHKITKRGQNVTFRCDPISEHNRLYWYRQTLGQGPEFLTYFQNEAQLEKSRLLSDRFSAERPKGSFSTLEIQRTEQGDSAMYLCASSLEGGELFFGEGSRLTVL.

About this clone: The CDR3 end falls 3 residues outside the read, so it is completed with the germline J gene. The gene calls are TRBV10-3 and TRBJ2-1; 10 nucleotides agree with TRBD1. V was clipped by 7 bases and J by 6 bases; unmatched bases: 3. CDR3 size: 13 residues. Germline assignment: CDR1 ENHRY and CDR2 SYGVKD. The CDR3 reads CAIKGQGPNEQFF. Partial CDR3 DNA: TGTGCCATCAAGGGACAGGGGCCCAATGAG.

A word on this clone: The DNA ends 3 residues before the CDR3 does, and the rest of the CDR3 is filled in from the germline J gene. The V gene is TRBV30, the J gene TRBJ1-1; no reliable D call. The CDR3 is made up of 13 amino acids. V was pared by 3 bases and J by 1 base, with 9 bases between. Germline CDR1 and CDR2: GTSNPN and SVGIG (reference sequence). This chain's CDR3 is CAWRRHRNTEAFF. The CDR3 DNA, read in part, is TGTGCCTGGAGGCGACATCGGAACACTGAA. The full variable domain, completed using reference TRBV30 and TRBJ1-1, is SQTIHQWPATLVQPVGSPLSLECTVEGTSNPNLYWYRQAAGRGLQLLFYSVGIGQISSEVPQNLSASRPQDRQFILSSKKLLLSDSGFYLCAWRRHRNTEAFFGQGTRLTVV.

As concerns this clone: The read comes to an end 3 residues before the CDR3 does, leaving the germline J gene to fill in the end. The rearrangement joins TRBV5-1 to TRBJ2-3; D is perhaps TRBD2 (5 bases). The CDR3 is made up of 14 amino acids. Trimming pared 4 bases from V and 3 bases from J, leaving 12 bases between. CDR1 SGHRS and CDR2 YFSETQ come from the germline V gene. CDR3 bases read: TGCGCCAGCAGCCTTAGCGTTGGGACAGATACG. Translation: CASSLSVGTDT. The CDR3, in full, reads CASSLSVGTDTQYF.

Comment on this clone: Sequencing ends 3 residues short of the CDR3 end; the germline J gene provides the rest. The chain links TRBV2 to TRBJ1-2, with 8 bases lining up with TRBD1. Losses at the gene ends were 6 bases for V and 5 bases for J; bases not matched to a gene: 8. CDR3 length: 14 residues. Germline values: CDR1 SNHLY, CDR2 FYNNEI. CDR3 sequence: CASSFDRGYYGYTF. The covered CDR3 bases are TGTGCCAGCAGCTTCGACAGGGGATATTATGGC.

In the case of this clone: The read ends 3 residues early relative to the CDR3; the germline J gene fills the gap. The chain employs TRBV11-2 and TRBJ1-2, with D possibly matching TRBD1 (5 bases). Trimming stripped 4 bases from V and 6 bases from J, with 15 bases between. Germline assignment: CDR1 SGHAT and CDR2 FQNNGV. The CDR3 is 14 residues long. The DNA read from the CDR3 is TGTGCCAGCAGCTCGCTCCAGGGATGGGATGGC. This gives the protein CASSSLQGWDG. The whole CDR3 region reads CASSSLQGWDGYTF.

This CDR3 is CASSKLRSLTDTQYF. CDR3 DNA, as far as it was read: TGTGCCAGCAGCAAGTTGAGGTCTCTCACAGATACG. V gene TRBV6-2 or TRBV6-3 combines with J gene TRBJ2-3; D remains unclear. The read terminates 3 residues before the CDR3 end, so the remaining end is supplied by the germline J gene. Looked up from germline, CDR1 is MNHEY and CDR2 is SVGEGT. The CDR3 covers 15 residues. The germline V and J ends were trimmed by 6 bases and 2 bases, with 15 bases remaining between them.

As to this clone: The read falls 3 residues short of the CDR3 end, and the missing part is taken from the germline J gene. V is TRBV19 and J is TRBJ1-5, with 7 bases identical to TRBD1. After removal of 4 bases from V and 0 bases from J, the junction contained 6 bases not matched to a gene. The V gene's germline CDR1 is LNHDA and CDR2 SQIVND (reference sequence). This CDR3 comprises 16 residues. CDR3 DNA (partial): TGTGCCAGTAGTAAACGGGACAGCTATAGCAATCAGCCC. Translated, it gives CASSKRDSYSNQP. From start to end, the CDR3 is CASSKRDSYSNQPQHF.

This clone is deemed medium-sized (0.01 to 0.1%) by its frequency. CDR3 bases read: TGCAGCGCTTCCTACCCGGGACAGGGAGACAACTATGGC. Amino acids: CSASYPGQGDNYG. The CDR3 in its entirety is CSASYPGQGDNYGYTF. The chain has TRBV29-1 and TRBJ1-2; TRBD1 matches 9 bases. Read sequence stops 3 residues before the CDR3 end, and the germline J gene provides the missing end. The CDR3 is 16 residues long. Germline V gene data show CDR1 as SQVTM and CDR2 as ANQGSEA. Trimming cost V 7 bases and J 2 bases; bases outside gene matches: 14. Full variable domain (missing parts from reference TRBV29-1 and TRBJ1-2): SAVISQKPSRDICQRGTSLTIQCQVDSQVTMMFWYRQQPGQSLTLIATANQGSEATYESGFVIDKFPISRPNLTFSTLTVSNMSPEDSSIYLCSASYPGQGDNYGYTFGSGTRLTVV.

Notes on this clone: The read terminates 3 residues before the CDR3 end, so the remaining end is supplied by the germline J gene. The V gene is TRBV20-1, the J gene TRBJ2-1, with TRBD2 matching 7 bases. The CDR3 length is 13 residues. V was pared by 5 bases and J by 2 bases, with 3 bases of the junction left unmatched. Germline V gives CDR1 DFQATT, CDR2 SNEGSKA (reference sequence). CDR3 sequence reads: CSAQSGTYNEQFF. The sequenced part of the CDR3 DNA is TGCAGTGCTCAAAGCGGGACCTACAATGAG.